Listed below are T cell receptor beta chains from one sample, sequenced in a study of OX40 agonist ivuxolimab in advanced cancers. The assay was immunoSEQ multiplex PCR, and TCRdb's table has in-frame clones only and misses some. The sample yields fewer than 50,000 clones, less than 85% seen once. Here the sequenced sample was CD4+ or CD8+ T cells sorted from blood, taken in a trial of the OX40 agonist ivuxolimab. These receptors came from an adult with an advanced solid tumor such as melanoma, head and neck, liver or kidney cancer. Each CDR3 is given with its conserved first and last residue. Each record gives: V gene, D gene, J gene, clone size, CDR3 protein, CDR3 DNA. A D gene is named only where the DNA matches it firmly. Some rows mark clone size as missing; the rest say once, few, many or name a class of expanded clone.

V gene: TRBV5-1
D gene: -
J gene: TRBJ2-6
clone size: -
CDR3 protein: CASSTTSGANVLTF
CDR3 DNA: TGCGCCAGCAGCACAACCTCTGGGGCCAACGTCCTGACTTTC

V gene: TRBV7-2
D gene: TRBD1
J gene: TRBJ1-5
clone size: -
CDR3 protein: CASSSSPGGGQPQHF
CDR3 DNA: TGTGCCAGCAGCTCGTCCCCAGGGGGCGGGCAGCCCCAGCATTTT

V gene: TRBV7-2
D gene: -
J gene: TRBJ2-1
clone size: once
CDR3 protein: CASSPAISGNEQFF
CDR3 DNA: TGTGCCAGCAGCCCGGCAATTTCAGGCAATGAGCAGTTCTTC

V gene: TRBV11-2
D gene: -
J gene: TRBJ2-7
clone size: -
CDR3 protein: CASSLDPSRLPPEQYF
CDR3 DNA: TGTGCCAGCAGCTTAGATCCTTCACGCCTTCCTCCCGAGCAGTACTTC

V gene: TRBV10-3
D gene: TRBD1
J gene: TRBJ2-6
clone size: once
CDR3 protein: CAIREVGQGGPSGANVLTF
CDR3 DNA: TGTGCCATCAGAGAAGTTGGACAGGGGGGACCCTCTGGGGCCAACGTCCTGACTTTC

V gene: TRBV18
D gene: -
J gene: TRBJ2-1
clone size: -
CDR3 protein: CASSREGNEQFF
CDR3 DNA: TGTGCCAGCTCACGAGAGGGCAATGAGCAGTTCTTC

V gene: TRBV9
D gene: -
J gene: TRBJ2-2
clone size: -
CDR3 protein: CASSPRWGPTGELFF
CDR3 DNA: TGTGCCAGCAGCCCAAGATGGGGTCCCACCGGGGAGCTGTTTTTT

V gene: TRBV6-5
D gene: TRBD1
J gene: TRBJ1-1
clone size: -
CDR3 protein: CASSQDRVNTEAFF
CDR3 DNA: TGTGCCAGCAGTCAGGACAGGGTTAACACTGAAGCTTTCTTT

V gene: TRBV30
D gene: -
J gene: TRBJ1-6
clone size: once
CDR3 protein: CAWNPSRYNSPLHF
CDR3 DNA: TGTGCCTGGAATCCAAGTCGGTATAATTCACCCCTCCACTTT

V gene: TRBV19
D gene: -
J gene: TRBJ1-5
clone size: -
CDR3 protein: CASRTLAGRGQPQHF
CDR3 DNA: TGTGCCAGTAGAACCTTAGCGGGGAGGGGTCAGCCCCAGCATTTT

V gene: TRBV5-1
D gene: -
J gene: TRBJ1-3
clone size: -
CDR3 protein: CASSLAAQGPGNTIYF
CDR3 DNA: TGCGCCAGCAGCTTGGCCGCCCAGGGTCCTGGAAACACCATATATTTT

V gene: TRBV19
D gene: TRBD1
J gene: TRBJ1-6
clone size: -
CDR3 protein: CASSIPDRGSNSPLHF
CDR3 DNA: TGTGCCAGTAGTATCCCTGACAGGGGCTCTAATTCACCCCTCCACTTT

V gene: TRBV5-1
D gene: -
J gene: TRBJ1-2
clone size: -
CDR3 protein: CASSLGARTNYGYTF
CDR3 DNA: TGCGCCAGCAGCTTGGGAGCGCGAACCAACTATGGCTACACCTTC

V gene: TRBV19
D gene: TRBD2
J gene: TRBJ2-7
clone size: few
CDR3 protein: CASSASTSGINGVQYF
CDR3 DNA: TGTGCCAGTAGTGCGTCCACTAGCGGGATTAATGGAGTGCAGTACTTC

V gene: TRBV7-9
D gene: -
J gene: TRBJ1-2
clone size: -
CDR3 protein: CASSLTAAGYGYTF
CDR3 DNA: TGTGCCAGCAGCTTGACGGCGGCTGGCTATGGCTACACCTTC

V gene: TRBV27
D gene: -
J gene: TRBJ1-6
clone size: -
CDR3 protein: CASSLFEPNTYNSPLHF
CDR3 DNA: TGTGCCAGCAGTTTATTTGAACCGAACACCTATAATTCACCCCTCCACTTT

V gene: TRBV9
D gene: -
J gene: TRBJ1-2
clone size: -
CDR3 protein: CASSSTGRNTNYGYTF
CDR3 DNA: TGTGCCAGCAGCAGTACAGGGAGGAATACTAACTATGGCTACACCTTC

V gene: TRBV6-6
D gene: -
J gene: TRBJ2-1
clone size: -
CDR3 protein: CASSRGSGDEQFF
CDR3 DNA: TGTGCCAGCAGCCGAGGGTCGGGCGATGAGCAGTTCTTC

V gene: TRBV20-1
D gene: -
J gene: TRBJ1-2
clone size: once
CDR3 protein: CSARDLVGYTF
CDR3 DNA: TGCAGTGCTAGAGATTTGGTTGGCTACACCTTC

V gene: TRBV6-1
D gene: TRBD2
J gene: TRBJ2-7
clone size: -
CDR3 protein: CAISESSLRAGSYEQYF
CDR3 DNA: TGTGCCATCAGTGAGTCTAGTCTTCGAGCGGGGTCCTACGAGCAGTACTTC

V gene: TRBV4-1
D gene: TRBD1
J gene: TRBJ1-1
clone size: -
CDR3 protein: CASAQGVTMNTEAFF
CDR3 DNA: TGCGCCAGCGCACAGGGGGTCACCATGAACACTGAAGCTTTCTTT

V gene: TRBV7-2
D gene: -
J gene: TRBJ2-7
clone size: -
CDR3 protein: CASSQGTGNEQYF
CDR3 DNA: TGTGCCAGCAGCCAGGGGACGGGTAACGAGCAGTACTTC

V gene: TRBV12-5
D gene: -
J gene: TRBJ1-2
clone size: -
CDR3 protein: CASGLAGLVYGYTF
CDR3 DNA: TGTGCTAGTGGTTTGGCCGGCCTCGTCTATGGCTACACCTTC